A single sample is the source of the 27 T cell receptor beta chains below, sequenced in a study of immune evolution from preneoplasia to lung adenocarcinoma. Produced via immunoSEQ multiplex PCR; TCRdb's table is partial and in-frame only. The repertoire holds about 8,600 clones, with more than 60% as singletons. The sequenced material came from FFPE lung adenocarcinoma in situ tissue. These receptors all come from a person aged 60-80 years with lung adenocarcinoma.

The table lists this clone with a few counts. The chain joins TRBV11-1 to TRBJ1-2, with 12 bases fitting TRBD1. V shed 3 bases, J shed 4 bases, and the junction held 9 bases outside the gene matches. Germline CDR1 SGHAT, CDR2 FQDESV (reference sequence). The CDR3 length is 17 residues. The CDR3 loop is CASSFTGQGARGYGYTF. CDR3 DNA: TGTGCCAGCAGCTTCACGGGACAGGGGGCGCGCGGCTATGGCTACACCTTC.

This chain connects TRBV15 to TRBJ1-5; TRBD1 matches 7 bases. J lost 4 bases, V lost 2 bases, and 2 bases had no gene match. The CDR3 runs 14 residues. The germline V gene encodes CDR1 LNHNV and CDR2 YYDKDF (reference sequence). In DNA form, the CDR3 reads TGTGCCACCAGCAGATTACAGGGGAATCAGCCCCAGCATTTT. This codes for CATSRLQGNQPQHF.

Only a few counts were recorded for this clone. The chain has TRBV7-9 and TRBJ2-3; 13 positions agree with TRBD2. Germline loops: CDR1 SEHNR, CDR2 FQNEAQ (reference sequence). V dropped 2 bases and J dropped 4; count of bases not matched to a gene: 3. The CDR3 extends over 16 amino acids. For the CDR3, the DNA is TGTGCCAGCAGCTTATTTACTAGCGGGGGGGCAGATACGCAGTATTTT. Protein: CASSLFTSGGADTQYF.

CDR3 protein: CASSLITDSPLHF. The DNA of the CDR3 is TGTGCCAGCAGCTTAATAACCGATTCACCCCTCCACTTT. The chain recombines TRBV7-2 with TRBJ1-6; D ambiguous. The V and J ends lost 2 bases and 8 bases respectively, with 7 bases between them. Germline V gene data show CDR1 as SGHTA and CDR2 as FQGNSA. CDR3 length equals 13 residues.

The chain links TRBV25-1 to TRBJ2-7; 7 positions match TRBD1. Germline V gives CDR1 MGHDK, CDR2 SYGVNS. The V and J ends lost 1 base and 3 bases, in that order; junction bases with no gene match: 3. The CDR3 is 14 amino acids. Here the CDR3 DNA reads TGTGCCAGCAGTGAATTTCCAGGGGGCTACGAGCAGTACTTC. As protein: CASSEFPGGYEQYF.

The CDR3 region is CASSWTGQANYGYTF. CDR3 DNA: TGCGCCAGCAGCTGGACCGGACAGGCGAACTATGGCTACACCTTC. The chain combines TRBV5-1 with TRBJ1-2; 7 nucleotides match TRBD1. The ends lost 3 bases at V and 2 bases at J; junction bases unmatched: 7. This CDR3 comprises 15 residues. Germline loops: CDR1 SGHRS, CDR2 YFSETQ.

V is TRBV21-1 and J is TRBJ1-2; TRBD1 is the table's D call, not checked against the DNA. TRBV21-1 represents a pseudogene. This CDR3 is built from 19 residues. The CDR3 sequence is CASSKDLRSLLQGMYGYTF. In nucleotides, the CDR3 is TGTGCCAGCAGCAAAGACCTACGCTCTCTGCTACAGGGGATGTATGGCTACACCTTC.

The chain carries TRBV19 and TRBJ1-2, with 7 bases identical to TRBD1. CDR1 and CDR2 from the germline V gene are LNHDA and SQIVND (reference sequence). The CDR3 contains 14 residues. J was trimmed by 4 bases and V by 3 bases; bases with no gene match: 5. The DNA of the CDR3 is TGTGCCAGTAGTATTCCCGGGACAGCCTATGGCTACACCTTC. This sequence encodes CASSIPGTAYGYTF.

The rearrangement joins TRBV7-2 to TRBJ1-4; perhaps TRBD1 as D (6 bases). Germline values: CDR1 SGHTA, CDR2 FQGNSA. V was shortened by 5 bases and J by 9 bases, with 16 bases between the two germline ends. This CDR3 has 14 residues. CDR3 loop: CASSTGTGLQKLFF. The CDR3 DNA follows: TGTGCCAGCAGCACAGGGACCGGACTTCAAAAACTGTTTTTT.

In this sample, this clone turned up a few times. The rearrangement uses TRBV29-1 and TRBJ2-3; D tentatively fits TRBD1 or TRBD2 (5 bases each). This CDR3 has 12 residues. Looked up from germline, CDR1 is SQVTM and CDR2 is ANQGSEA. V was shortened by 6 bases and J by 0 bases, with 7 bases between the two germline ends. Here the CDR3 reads CSVGDSTDTQYF. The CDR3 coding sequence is TGCAGCGTCGGGGACAGCACAGATACGCAGTATTTT.

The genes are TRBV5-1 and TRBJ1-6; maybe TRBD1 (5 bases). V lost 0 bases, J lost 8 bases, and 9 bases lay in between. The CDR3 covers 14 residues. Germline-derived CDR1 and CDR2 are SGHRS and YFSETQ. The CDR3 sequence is CASSLEGVYSPLHF. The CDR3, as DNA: TGCGCCAGCAGCTTGGAAGGGGTGTATTCACCCCTCCACTTT.

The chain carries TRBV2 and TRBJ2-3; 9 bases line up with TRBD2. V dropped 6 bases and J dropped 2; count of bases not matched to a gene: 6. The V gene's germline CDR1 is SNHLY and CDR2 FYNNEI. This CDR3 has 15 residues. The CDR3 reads CASRVSGGFTDTQYF. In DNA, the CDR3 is TGTGCCAGCAGGGTTAGCGGGGGCTTCACAGATACGCAGTATTTT.

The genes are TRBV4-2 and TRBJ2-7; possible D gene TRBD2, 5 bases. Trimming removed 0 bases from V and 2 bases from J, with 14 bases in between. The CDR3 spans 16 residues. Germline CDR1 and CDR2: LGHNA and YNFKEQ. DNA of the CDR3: TGTGCCAGCAGCCAAGATCCCCCTAGCTCAGCCTACGAGCAGTACTTC. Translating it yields CASSQDPPSSAYEQYF.

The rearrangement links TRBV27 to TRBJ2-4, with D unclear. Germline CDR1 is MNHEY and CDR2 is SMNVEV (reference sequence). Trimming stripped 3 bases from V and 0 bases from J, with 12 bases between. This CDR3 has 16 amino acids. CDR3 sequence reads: CASSFDPVGAKNIQYF. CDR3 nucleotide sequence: TGTGCCAGCAGTTTCGACCCTGTCGGAGCCAAAAACATTCAGTACTTC.

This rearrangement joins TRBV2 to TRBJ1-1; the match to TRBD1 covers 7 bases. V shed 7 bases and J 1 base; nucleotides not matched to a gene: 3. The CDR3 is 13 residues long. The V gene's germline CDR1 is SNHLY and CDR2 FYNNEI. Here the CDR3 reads CASTRDRNTEAFF. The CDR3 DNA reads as TGTGCCAGCACCCGGGACAGGAACACTGAAGCTTTCTTT. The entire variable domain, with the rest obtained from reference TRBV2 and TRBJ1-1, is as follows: EPEVTQTPSHQVTQMGQEVILRCVPISNHLYFYWYRQILGQKVEFLVSFYNNEISEKSEIFDDQFSVERPDGSNFTLKIRSTKLEDSAMYFCASTRDRNTEAFFGQGTRLTVV.

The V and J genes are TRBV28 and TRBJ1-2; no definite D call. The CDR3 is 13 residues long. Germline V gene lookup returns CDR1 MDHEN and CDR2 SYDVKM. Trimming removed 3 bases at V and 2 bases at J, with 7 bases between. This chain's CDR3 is CASSFPKNYGYTF. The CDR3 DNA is TGTGCCAGCAGTTTCCCCAAGAACTATGGCTACACCTTC.

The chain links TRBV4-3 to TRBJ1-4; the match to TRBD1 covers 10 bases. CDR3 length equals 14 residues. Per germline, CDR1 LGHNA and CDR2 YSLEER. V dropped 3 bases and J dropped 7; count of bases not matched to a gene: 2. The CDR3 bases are TGCGCCAGCAGCCAGGGACAGGGGTTTGAAAAACTGTTTTTT. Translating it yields CASSQGQGFEKLFF.

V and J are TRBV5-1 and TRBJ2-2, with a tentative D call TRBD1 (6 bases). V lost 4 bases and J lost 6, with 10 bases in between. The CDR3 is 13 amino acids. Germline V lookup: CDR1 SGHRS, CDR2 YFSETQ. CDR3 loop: CASSTQGSGELFF. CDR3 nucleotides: TGCGCCAGCAGCACCCAGGGGTCCGGGGAGCTGTTTTTT.

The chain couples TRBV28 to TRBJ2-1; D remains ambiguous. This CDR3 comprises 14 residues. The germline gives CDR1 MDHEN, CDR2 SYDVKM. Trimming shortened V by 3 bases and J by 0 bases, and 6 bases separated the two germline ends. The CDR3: CASSFMSSYNEQFF. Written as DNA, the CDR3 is TGTGCCAGCAGTTTTATGAGCTCCTACAATGAGCAGTTCTTC. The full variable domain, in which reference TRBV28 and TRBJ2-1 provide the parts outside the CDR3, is DVKVTQSSRYLVKRTGEKVFLECVQDMDHENMFWYRQDPGLGLRLIYFSYDVKMKEKGDIPEGYSVSREKKERFSLILESASTNQTSMYLCASSFMSSYNEQFFGPGTRLTVL.

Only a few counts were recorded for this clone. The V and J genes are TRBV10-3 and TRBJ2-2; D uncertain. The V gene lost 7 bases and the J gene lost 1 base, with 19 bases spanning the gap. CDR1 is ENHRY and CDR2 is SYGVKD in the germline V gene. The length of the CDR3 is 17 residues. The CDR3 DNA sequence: TGTGCCATCACCGGAAAACCGGGTACGGTGAACACCGGGGAGCTGTTTTTT. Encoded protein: CAITGKPGTVNTGELFF.

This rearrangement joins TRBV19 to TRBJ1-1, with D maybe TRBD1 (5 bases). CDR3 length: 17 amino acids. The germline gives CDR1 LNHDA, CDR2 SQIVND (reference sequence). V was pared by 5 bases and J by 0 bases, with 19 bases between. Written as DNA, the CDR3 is TGTGCCAGTAGTCTACCACCAGGGACCCCCATGAACACTGAAGCTTTCTTT. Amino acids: CASSLPPGTPMNTEAFF.

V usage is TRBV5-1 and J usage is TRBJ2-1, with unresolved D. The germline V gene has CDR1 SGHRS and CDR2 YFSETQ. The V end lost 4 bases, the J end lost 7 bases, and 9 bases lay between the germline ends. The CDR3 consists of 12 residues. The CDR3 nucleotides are TGCGCCAGCAGCACGGGCCAGAATGAGCAGTTCTTC. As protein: CASSTGQNEQFF.

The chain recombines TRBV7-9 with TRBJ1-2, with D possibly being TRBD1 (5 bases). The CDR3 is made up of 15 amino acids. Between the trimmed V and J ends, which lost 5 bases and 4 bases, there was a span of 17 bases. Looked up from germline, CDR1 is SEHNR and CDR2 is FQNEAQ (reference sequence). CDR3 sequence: CASSGGAGSFYGYTF. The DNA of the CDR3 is TGTGCCAGCAGCGGTGGTGCAGGGTCTTTCTATGGCTACACCTTC.

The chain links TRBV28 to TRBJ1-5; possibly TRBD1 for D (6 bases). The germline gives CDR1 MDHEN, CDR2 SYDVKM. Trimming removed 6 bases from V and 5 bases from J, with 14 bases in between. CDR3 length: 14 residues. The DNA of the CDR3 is TGTGCCAGCAGGTTAGGGGGGGTTTATCAGCCCCAGCATTTT. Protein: CASRLGGVYQPQHF.

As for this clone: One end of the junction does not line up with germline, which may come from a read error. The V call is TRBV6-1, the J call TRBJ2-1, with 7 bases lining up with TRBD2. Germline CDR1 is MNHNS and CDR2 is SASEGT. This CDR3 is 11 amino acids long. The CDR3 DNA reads TGTGCCAGCATTGAAGCGGGGGAGCAGTTCTTC. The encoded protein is CASIEAGEQFF.

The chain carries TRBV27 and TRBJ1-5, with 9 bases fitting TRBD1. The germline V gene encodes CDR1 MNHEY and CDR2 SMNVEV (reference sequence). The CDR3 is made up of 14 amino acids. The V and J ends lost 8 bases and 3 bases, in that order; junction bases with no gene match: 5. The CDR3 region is CASWDRASNQPQHF. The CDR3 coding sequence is TGTGCCAGCTGGGACAGGGCGTCCAATCAGCCCCAGCATTTT.

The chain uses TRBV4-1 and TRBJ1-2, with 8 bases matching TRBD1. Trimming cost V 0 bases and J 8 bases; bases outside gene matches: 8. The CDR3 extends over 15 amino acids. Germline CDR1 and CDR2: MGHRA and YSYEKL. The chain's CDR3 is CASSQDLSGGLGYTF. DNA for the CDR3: TGCGCCAGCAGCCAAGACCTATCAGGGGGCCTCGGCTACACCTTC.